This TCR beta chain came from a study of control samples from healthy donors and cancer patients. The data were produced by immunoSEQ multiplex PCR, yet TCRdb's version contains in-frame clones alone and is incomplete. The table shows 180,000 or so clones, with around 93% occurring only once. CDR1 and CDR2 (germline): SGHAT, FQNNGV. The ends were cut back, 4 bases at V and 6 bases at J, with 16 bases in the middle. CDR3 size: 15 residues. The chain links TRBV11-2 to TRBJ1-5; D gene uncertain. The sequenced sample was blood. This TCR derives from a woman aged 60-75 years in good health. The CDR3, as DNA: TGTGCCAGCAGCTGGTCCTCGGGATCGGGTCAGCCCCAGCATTTT. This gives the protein CASSWSSGSGQPQHF.